Each of the 18 T cell receptor beta chains below was sequenced from the same sample in a study of shared clonotypes between healthy human individuals. The naive CD8 population came from CD45RO-negative cells selected for CCR7, without terminally differentiated effector memory CD45RA+ cells. The assay was immunoSEQ multiplex PCR, and TCRdb's table has in-frame clones only and misses some. Of around 1.9 million clones listed, 93% are singletons. Sequencing was carried out using naive CD8+ T cells from PBMCs. The receptors here all came from a man aged 18 to 30 in good health. Some clones in this sample may be carry-over from other donors' samples.

J is TRBJ2-1 and V is TRBV27; no clear D. CDR1 is MNHEY and CDR2 is SMNVEV in the germline V gene (reference sequence). V was trimmed by 6 bases and J by 8 bases, leaving 11 bases between them. CDR3 length equals 12 residues. Here the CDR3 DNA reads TGTGCCAGCAGCCTAGGTCCCCATGAGCAGTTCTTC. It yields the protein CASSLGPHEQFF.

This chain uses TRBV11-2 with TRBJ2-7, with 13 bases aligning to TRBD2. The CDR3 has 16 residues. J was trimmed by 11 bases and V by 5 bases; bases with no gene match: 15. Germline loops: CDR1 SGHAT, CDR2 FQNNGV. The CDR3 coding sequence is TGTGCCAGCAGCGACGGGGTTTTACTAGCGGGAGGGCAAGAGTACTTC. The encoded protein is CASSDGVLLAGGQEYF. Full variable domain (rest looked up from reference TRBV11-2 and TRBJ2-7): EAGVAQSPRYKIIEKRQSVAFWCNPISGHATLYWYQQILGQGPKLLIQFQNNGVVDDSQLPKDRFSAERLKGVDSTLKIQPAKLEDSAVYLCASSDGVLLAGGQEYFGPGTRLTVT.

The V gene is TRBV7-2, the J gene TRBJ1-4; TRBD1 might be the D (5 bases). Per the germline V gene, CDR1 is SGHTA and CDR2 is FQGNSA. The CDR3 is 17 amino acids. V was trimmed by 3 bases and J by 0 bases, leaving 14 bases between them. The CDR3 spells CASSFFFRGATNEKLFF. The CDR3 DNA is TGTGCCAGCAGCTTTTTTTTCCGAGGGGCAACTAATGAAAAACTGTTTTTT.

The rearrangement uses TRBV7-3 and TRBJ2-3, with 7 bases matching TRBD2. Losses at the gene ends were 2 bases for V and 1 base for J; bases not matched to a gene: 12. Germline CDR1 SGHTA, CDR2 FQGTGA. The CDR3 spans 18 residues. CDR3 region: CASSLGGGAGVGTDTQYF. The CDR3 nucleotides read TGTGCCAGCAGCTTAGGCGGTGGGGCGGGAGTTGGCACAGATACGCAGTATTTT. The full variable domain, its missing parts supplied by reference TRBV7-3 and TRBJ2-3, is GAGVSQTPSNKVTEKGKYVELRCDPISGHTALYWYRQSLGQGPEFLIYFQGTGAADDSGLPNDRFFAVRPEGSVSTLKIQRTERGDSAVYLCASSLGGGAGVGTDTQYFGPGTRLTVL.

The V gene is TRBV11-2, the J gene TRBJ2-5, with TRBD2 matching 11 bases. Trimming took 5 bases from V and 0 from J; bases not matched to a gene: 11. The V gene's germline CDR1 is SGHAT and CDR2 FQNNGV. CDR3 length equals 18 residues. This CDR3 reads CASSPFPQLAGDQETQYF. In nucleotides, the CDR3 is TGTGCCAGCAGCCCCTTTCCCCAACTAGCGGGAGACCAAGAGACCCAGTACTTC.

This sequence joins TRBV11-2 and TRBJ2-1, with 9 bases matching TRBD1. The germline V gene encodes CDR1 SGHAT and CDR2 FQNNGV. This CDR3 has 16 amino acids. J lost 4 bases, V lost 3 bases, and 7 bases had no gene match. This chain's CDR3 is CASSFGYRGPYNEQFF. The CDR3 region has the DNA TGTGCCAGCAGCTTTGGGTACAGGGGGCCTTACAATGAGCAGTTCTTC.

This clone occurred a few times. The rearrangement links TRBV28 to TRBJ1-1; D gene unclear. The germline V gene has CDR1 MDHEN and CDR2 SYDVKM. Trimming took off 8 bases at V and 3 bases at J, with 10 bases between the two ends. CDR3 length: 12 residues. The CDR3 protein is CASWEVDTEAFF. The CDR3 DNA reads TGTGCCAGCTGGGAGGTGGACACTGAAGCTTTCTTT.

The chain combines TRBV7-9 with TRBJ2-1; 7 bases are a match to TRBD2. J gave up 3 bases and V 7 bases, and 9 bases lay outside the gene matches. The CDR3 covers 15 residues. Looked up from germline, CDR1 is SEHNR and CDR2 is FQNEAQ (reference sequence). The CDR3 nucleotides are TGTGCCAGCATCGGAAGTCTAGCGGTCTACAATGAGCAGTTCTTC. Translation: CASIGSLAVYNEQFF.

The count of this clone is one. The CDR3: CASSQEPHSGGAYEQYF. The DNA for the CDR3 is TGCGCCAGCAGCCAAGAACCGCATAGCGGAGGAGCCTACGAGCAGTACTTC. V usage is TRBV4-1 and J usage is TRBJ2-7; a weak D match, TRBD2 (6 bases). The CDR3 runs 17 residues. Trimming cost V 0 bases and J 2 bases, with 17 bases left between them. Germline loops: CDR1 MGHRA, CDR2 YSYEKL.

CDR3 bases: TGTGCCAGCAGCCCAACTAGGGACAGGGTTAACTATGGCTACACCTTC. Its protein is CASSPTRDRVNYGYTF. The chain links TRBV28 to TRBJ1-2; 9 nucleotides line up with TRBD1. The CDR3 sequence is 16 residues long. CDR1 MDHEN and CDR2 SYDVKM come from the germline V gene. V trimming: 6 bases; J trimming: 1 base; junction bases outside the gene matches: 9.

In this sample, this clone turned up a few times. The chain has TRBV9 and TRBJ1-1; D is undetermined. Germline assignment: CDR1 SGDLS and CDR2 YYNGEE. V lost 4 bases and J lost 3, with 13 bases in between. The CDR3 length is 14 residues. The CDR3 region is CASSPAVSDTEAFF. CDR3 DNA sequence: TGTGCCAGCAGCCCTGCCGTATCCGACACTGAAGCTTTCTTT.

This sequence joins TRBV7-9 and TRBJ2-1, with 10 bases matching TRBD2. The V gene's germline CDR1 is SEHNR and CDR2 FQNEAQ (reference sequence). V lost 4 bases to trimming and J lost 8 bases; unmatched junction nucleotides: 14. The CDR3 spans 17 residues. CDR3 bases: TGTGCCAGCAGCTCGTCTACTAGCGGGATCGGTGCGTATGAGCAGTTCTTC. Its translation: CASSSSTSGIGAYEQFF.

V is TRBV28 and J is TRBJ2-5; D is unclear. The V gene's germline CDR1 is MDHEN and CDR2 SYDVKM. This CDR3 contains 13 residues. V was pared by 5 bases and J by 5 bases, with 12 bases between. The CDR3 DNA sequence: TGTGCCAGCAGTCAGGAGCCGCAGGAGACCCAGTACTTC. It is translated as CASSQEPQETQYF.

The chain uses TRBV7-3 and TRBJ2-7; 10 bases are a match to TRBD2. Trimming removed 4 bases from V and 0 bases from J; junction bases left unmatched: 0. CDR1 is SGHTA and CDR2 is FQGTGA in the germline V gene. The CDR3 extends over 14 amino acids. The DNA for the CDR3 is TGTGCCAGCAGCTCTAGCGGGAGCTCCTACGAGCAGTACTTC. It is translated as CASSSSGSSYEQYF.

This chain links TRBV27 with TRBJ2-3; possible D gene TRBD2, 6 bases. Germline V gene lookup returns CDR1 MNHEY and CDR2 SMNVEV (reference sequence). V was pared by 5 bases and J by 1 base, with 16 bases between. CDR3 length: 16 residues. CDR3: CASSLILASGTDTQYF. DNA of the CDR3: TGTGCCAGCAGTCTGATCTTGGCTAGCGGCACAGATACGCAGTATTTT.

The chain employs TRBV6-5 and TRBJ2-7; no clear D. V was trimmed by 5 bases and J by 2 bases, leaving 13 bases between them. Germline CDR1 is MNHEY and CDR2 is SVGAGI. The CDR3 totals 14 residues. CDR3 amino acids: CASSPTSWTYEQYF. For the CDR3, the DNA is TGTGCCAGCAGTCCCACGTCGTGGACCTACGAGCAGTACTTC.

This sequence joins TRBV10-2 and TRBJ1-1; maybe TRBD1 (6 bases). CDR1 and CDR2 from the germline V gene are WSHSY and SAAADI. With 2 bases removed from V and 1 base from J, the gap between germline ends came to 14 bases. The CDR3 is 16 residues long. The CDR3 sequence is CASSEPRDTPNTEAFF. The CDR3 DNA reads as TGCGCCAGCAGTGAGCCGAGGGACACACCGAACACTGAAGCTTTCTTT.

The rearrangement joins TRBV9 to TRBJ1-2; 8 positions agree with TRBD1. V shed 2 bases, J shed 8 bases, and the junction held 8 bases outside the gene matches. The CDR3 spans 14 residues. The germline gives CDR1 SGDLS, CDR2 YYNGEE. The DNA of the CDR3 is TGTGCCAGCAGCGTCCCCGGGACAGGAGAAGGCTACACCTTC. This sequence encodes CASSVPGTGEGYTF.